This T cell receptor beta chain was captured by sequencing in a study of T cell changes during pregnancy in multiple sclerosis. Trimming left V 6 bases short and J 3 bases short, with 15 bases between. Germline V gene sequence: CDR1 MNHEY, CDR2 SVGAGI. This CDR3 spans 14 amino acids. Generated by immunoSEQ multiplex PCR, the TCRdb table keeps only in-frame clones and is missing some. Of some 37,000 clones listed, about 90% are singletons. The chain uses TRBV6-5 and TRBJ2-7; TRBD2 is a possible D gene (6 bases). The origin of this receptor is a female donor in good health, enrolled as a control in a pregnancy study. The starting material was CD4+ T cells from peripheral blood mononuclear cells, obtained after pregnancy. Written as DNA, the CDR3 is TGTGCCAGCAGGGGCTCGGGGGTTGTCTACGAGCAGTACTTC. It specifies CASRGSGVVYEQYF.